The present TCR beta chain was sequenced within a study of blood T cell repertoires in COVID-19. V lost 5 bases, J lost 7 bases, and 9 bases stayed unmatched. The germline CDR1 and CDR2 sequences are SEHNR and FQNEAQ (reference sequence). CDR3 length equals 15 residues. Produced via immunoSEQ multiplex PCR; TCRdb's table is partial and in-frame only. The sample gives around 250,000 clones, roughly 84% of which show up once; about 1.5% is in the top ten. The sample taken for sequencing was peripheral blood. V usage is TRBV7-9 and J usage is TRBJ2-2; 8 nucleotides match TRBD1. This sequence was found in a woman in her forties who had recovered from COVID-19. The CDR3 loop is CASSPTTGVIGELFF. CDR3 nucleotides: TGTGCCAGCAGCCCGACGACAGGGGTGATCGGGGAGCTGTTTTTT. Complete variable domain (other parts from reference TRBV7-9 and TRBJ2-2): DTGVSQNPRHKITKRGQNVTFRCDPISEHNRLYWYRQTLGQGPEFLTYFQNEAQLEKSRLLSDRFSAERPKGSFSTLEIQRTEQGDSAMYLCASSPTTGVIGELFFGEGSRLTVL.